This T cell receptor (beta chain) was recovered during a study of tissue T cells after allogeneic stem cell transplantation. Trimming cost V 2 bases and J 2 bases; bases outside gene matches: 2. This CDR3 is 14 amino acids long. Germline assignment: CDR1 SGHLS and CDR2 HYDKME. Time point given: mouse harvest day 7 after allogeneic transplant. Each mouse received 10^7 T-cell-depleted marrow cells plus 10^6 splenic CD5+ T cells by tail vein. Study-level results: Only a limited share of tissue TCRs appeared in blood or spleen. Anatomically similar tissues had similar TCR repertoires within each patient. Across patients, clones rarely overlapped, yet motif clusters were shared tissue-specifically.

Survey-depth TCRbeta CDR3 sequencing reported V/J genes and productive frequencies. Measured with immunoSEQ multiplex PCR; TCRdb has only the in-frame clones, and not every one. The repertoire holds approximately 5,000 clones, with less than 55% as singletons. Points on this clone: As yet, its antigen is unknown. Gene names and germline match the mouse. The CDR3 goes on 1 residue after the read ends, and that part is filled in from the germline J gene.

The TCR sequence derives from a female BALB/c mouse given C57BL/6 T cells with graft-versus-host disease after an allogeneic hematopoietic cell transplant. V usage is TRBV12-2 and J usage is TRBJ2-5; the match to TRBD1 covers 8 bases. Sequenced input: gut tissue. CDR3 DNA, as far as it was read: TGTGCCAGCTCTCAACAGGGGGGCCAAGACACCCAGTAC. Amino acid sequence: CASSQQGGQDTQY. The whole CDR3 region reads CASSQQGGQDTQYF.